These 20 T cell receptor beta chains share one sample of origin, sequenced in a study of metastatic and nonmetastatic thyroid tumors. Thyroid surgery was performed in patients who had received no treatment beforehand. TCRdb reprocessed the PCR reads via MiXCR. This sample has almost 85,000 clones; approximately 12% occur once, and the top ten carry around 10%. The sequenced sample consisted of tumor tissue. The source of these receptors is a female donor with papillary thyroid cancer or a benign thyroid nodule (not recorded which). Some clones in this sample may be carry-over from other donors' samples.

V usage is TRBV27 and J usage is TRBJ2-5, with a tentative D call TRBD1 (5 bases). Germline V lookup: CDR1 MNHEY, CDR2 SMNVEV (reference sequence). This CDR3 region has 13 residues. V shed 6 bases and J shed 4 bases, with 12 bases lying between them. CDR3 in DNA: TGTGCCAGCAGACCAGGGTTGCGAGAGACCCAGTACTTC. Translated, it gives CASRPGLRETQYF.

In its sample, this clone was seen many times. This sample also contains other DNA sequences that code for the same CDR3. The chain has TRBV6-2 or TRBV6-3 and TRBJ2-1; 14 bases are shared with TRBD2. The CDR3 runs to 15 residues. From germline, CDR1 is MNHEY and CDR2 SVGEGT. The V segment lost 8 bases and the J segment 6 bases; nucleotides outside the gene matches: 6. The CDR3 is CASGTSGRGSNEQFF. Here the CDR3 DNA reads TGTGCCAGCGGGACTAGCGGGAGAGGAAGCAATGAGCAGTTCTTC.

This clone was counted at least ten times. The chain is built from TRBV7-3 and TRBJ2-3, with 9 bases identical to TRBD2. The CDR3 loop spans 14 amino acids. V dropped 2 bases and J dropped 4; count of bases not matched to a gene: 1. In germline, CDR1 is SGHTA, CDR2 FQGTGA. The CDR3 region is CASSLVAGADTQYF. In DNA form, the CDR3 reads TGTGCCAGCAGCTTAGTAGCGGGAGCAGATACGCAGTATTTT.

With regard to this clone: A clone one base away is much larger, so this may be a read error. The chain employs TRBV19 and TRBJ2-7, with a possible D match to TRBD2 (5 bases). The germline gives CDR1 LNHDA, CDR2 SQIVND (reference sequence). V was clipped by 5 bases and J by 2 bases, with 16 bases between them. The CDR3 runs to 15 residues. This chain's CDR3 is CASSVKPGTAYEQYF. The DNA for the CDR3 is TGTGCCAGTAGTGTAAAACCGGGAACAGCCTACGAGCAGTACTTC.

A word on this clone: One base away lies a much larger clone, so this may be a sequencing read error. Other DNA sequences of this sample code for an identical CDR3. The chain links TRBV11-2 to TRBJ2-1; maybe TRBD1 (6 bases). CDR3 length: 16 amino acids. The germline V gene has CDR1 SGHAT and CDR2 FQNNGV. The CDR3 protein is CASSLDGGSWFNEQFF. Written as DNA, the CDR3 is TGCGCCAGCAGCTTAGATGGGGGCTCGTGGTTCAATGAGCAGTTCTTC.

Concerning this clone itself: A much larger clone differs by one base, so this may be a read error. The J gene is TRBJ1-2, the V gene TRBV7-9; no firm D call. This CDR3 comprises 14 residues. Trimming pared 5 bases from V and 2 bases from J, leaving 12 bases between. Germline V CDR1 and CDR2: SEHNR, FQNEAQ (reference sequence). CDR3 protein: CASSPIYINYGYTF. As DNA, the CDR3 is TGTGCCAGCAGCCCCATATACATAAACTATGGCTACACCTTC.

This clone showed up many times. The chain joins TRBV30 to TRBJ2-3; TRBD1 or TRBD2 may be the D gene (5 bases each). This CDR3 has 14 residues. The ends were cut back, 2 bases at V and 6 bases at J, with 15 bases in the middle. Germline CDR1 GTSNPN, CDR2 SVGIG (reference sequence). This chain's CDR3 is CAWSLGQGGDTQYF. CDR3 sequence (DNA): TGTGCCTGGAGTTTGGGGCAGGGCGGGGATACGCAGTATTTT.

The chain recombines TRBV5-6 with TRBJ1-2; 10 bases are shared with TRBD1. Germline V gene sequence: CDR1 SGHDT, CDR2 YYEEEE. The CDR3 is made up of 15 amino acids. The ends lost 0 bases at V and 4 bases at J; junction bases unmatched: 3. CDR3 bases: TGTGCCAGCAGCTTGGGGGGACAGGGGCGCTATGGCTACACCTTC. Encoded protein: CASSLGGQGRYGYTF.

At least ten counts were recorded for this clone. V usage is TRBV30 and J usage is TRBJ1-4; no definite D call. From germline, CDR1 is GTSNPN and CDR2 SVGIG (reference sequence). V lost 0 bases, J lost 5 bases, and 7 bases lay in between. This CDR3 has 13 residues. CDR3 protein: CAWSVGQNEKLFF. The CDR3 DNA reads TGTGCCTGGAGTGTAGGGCAGAATGAAAAACTGTTTTTT.

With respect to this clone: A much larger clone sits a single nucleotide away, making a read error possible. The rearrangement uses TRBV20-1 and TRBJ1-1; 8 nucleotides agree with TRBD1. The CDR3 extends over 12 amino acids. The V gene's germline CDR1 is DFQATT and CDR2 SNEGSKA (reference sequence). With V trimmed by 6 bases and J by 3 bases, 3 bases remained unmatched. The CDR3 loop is CSAPDRDTEAFF. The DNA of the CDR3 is TGCAGTGCCCCGGACAGGGACACTGAAGCTTTCTTT.

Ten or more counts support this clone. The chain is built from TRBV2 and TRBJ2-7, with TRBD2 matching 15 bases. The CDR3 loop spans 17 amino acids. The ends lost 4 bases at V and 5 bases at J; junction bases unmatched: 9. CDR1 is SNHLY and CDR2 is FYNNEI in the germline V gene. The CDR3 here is CASSGGIGLAGGDEQYF. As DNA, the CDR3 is TGTGCCAGCAGTGGGGGAATCGGACTAGCGGGAGGGGACGAGCAGTACTTC. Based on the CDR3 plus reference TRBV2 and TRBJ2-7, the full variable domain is EPEVTQTPSHQVTQMGQEVILRCVPISNHLYFYWYRQILGQKVEFLVSFYNNEISEKSEIFDDQFSVERPDGSNFTLKIRSTKLEDSAMYFCASSGGIGLAGGDEQYFGPGTRLTVT.

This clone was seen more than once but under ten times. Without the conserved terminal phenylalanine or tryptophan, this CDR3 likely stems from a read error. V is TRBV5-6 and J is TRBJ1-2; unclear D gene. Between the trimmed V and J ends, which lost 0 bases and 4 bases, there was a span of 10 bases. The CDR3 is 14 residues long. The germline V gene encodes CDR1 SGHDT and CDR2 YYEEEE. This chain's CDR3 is CASSLAGIRYGYTL. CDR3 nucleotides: TGTGCCAGCAGCTTGGCCGGTATTCGCTATGGCTACACCCTC.

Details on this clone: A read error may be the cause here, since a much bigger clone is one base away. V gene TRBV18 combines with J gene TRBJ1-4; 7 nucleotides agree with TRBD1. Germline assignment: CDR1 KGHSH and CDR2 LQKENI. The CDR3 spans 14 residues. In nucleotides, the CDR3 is TGTGCCAACTCACCGGGACAGTTCAATGAAAAACTGTTTTTT. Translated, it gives CANSPGQFNEKLFF.

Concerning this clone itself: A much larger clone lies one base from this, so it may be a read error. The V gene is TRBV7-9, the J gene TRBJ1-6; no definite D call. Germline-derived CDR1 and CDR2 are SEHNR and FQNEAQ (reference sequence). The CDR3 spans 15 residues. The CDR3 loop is CVSSLARGPNSPLHF. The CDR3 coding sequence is TGTGTCAGCAGCTTAGCGAGAGGGCCCAATTCACCCCTCCACTTT.

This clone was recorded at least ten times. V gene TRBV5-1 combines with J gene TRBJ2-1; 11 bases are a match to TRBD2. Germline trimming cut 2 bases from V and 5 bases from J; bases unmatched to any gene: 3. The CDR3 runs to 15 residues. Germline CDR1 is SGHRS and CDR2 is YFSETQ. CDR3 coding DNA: TGCGCCAGCAGCTTCGGGACTAGCGGAGACAATGAGCAGTTCTTC. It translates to CASSFGTSGDNEQFF.

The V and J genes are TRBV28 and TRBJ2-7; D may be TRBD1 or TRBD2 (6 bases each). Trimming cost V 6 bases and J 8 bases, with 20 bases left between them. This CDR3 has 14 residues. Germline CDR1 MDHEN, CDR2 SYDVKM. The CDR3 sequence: CASSGRGVASKQYF. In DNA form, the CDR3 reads TGTGCCAGCAGCGGAAGGGGGGTGGCGAGCAAGCAGTACTTC.

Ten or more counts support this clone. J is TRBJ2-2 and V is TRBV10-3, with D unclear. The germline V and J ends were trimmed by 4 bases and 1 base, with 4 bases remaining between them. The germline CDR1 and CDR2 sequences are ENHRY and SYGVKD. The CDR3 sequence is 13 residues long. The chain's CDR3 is CAISAENTGELFF. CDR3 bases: TGTGCCATCAGTGCGGAGAACACCGGGGAGCTGTTTTTT.

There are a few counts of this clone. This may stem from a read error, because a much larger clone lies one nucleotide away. CDR3: CATHTVFQETQYF. Here the CDR3 DNA reads TGTGCCACCCATACGGTATTCCAAGAGACCCAGTACTTC. The rearrangement joins TRBV6-1 to TRBJ2-5; D is ambiguous. Germline V gene lookup returns CDR1 MNHNS and CDR2 SASEGT. V was clipped by 10 bases and J by 1 base, with 13 bases between them. The CDR3 is 13 residues long.

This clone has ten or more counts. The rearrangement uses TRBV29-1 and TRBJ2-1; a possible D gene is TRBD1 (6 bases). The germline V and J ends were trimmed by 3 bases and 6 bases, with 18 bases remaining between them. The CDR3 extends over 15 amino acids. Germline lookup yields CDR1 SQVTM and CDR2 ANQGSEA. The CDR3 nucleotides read TGCAGCGTTGACTTGATGGACAGCCAAAGCAATGAGCAGTTCTTC. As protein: CSVDLMDSQSNEQFF.

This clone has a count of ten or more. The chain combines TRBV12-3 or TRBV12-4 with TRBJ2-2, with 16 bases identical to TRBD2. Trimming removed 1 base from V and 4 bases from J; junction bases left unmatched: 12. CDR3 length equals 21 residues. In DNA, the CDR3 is TGTGCCAGCAGTTTAGAGCCGGGACTAGCGGGAGGGCCTTTGCCCACCGGGGAGCTGTTTTTT. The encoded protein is CASSLEPGLAGGPLPTGELFF.